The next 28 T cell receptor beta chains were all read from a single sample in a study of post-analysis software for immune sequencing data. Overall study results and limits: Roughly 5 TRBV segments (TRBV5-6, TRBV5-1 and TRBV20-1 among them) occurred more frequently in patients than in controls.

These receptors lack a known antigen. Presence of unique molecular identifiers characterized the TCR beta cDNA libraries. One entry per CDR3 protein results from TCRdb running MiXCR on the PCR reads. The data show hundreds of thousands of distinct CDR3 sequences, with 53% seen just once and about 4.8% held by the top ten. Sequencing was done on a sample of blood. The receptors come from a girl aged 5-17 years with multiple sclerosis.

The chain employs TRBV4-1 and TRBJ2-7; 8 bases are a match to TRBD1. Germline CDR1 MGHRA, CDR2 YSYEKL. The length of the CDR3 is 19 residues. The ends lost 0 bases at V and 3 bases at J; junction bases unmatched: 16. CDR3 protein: CASSQDRSTGARGIYEQYF. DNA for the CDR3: TGCGCCAGCAGCCAAGATCGGTCGACAGGGGCCAGGGGGATCTACGAGCAGTACTTC.

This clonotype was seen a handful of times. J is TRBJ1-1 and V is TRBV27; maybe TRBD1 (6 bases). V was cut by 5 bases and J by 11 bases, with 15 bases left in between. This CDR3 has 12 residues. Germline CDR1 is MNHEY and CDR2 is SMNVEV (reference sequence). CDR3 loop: CASSPSQGKAFF. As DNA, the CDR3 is TGTGCCAGCAGTCCGTCCCAGGGGAAGGCTTTCTTT.

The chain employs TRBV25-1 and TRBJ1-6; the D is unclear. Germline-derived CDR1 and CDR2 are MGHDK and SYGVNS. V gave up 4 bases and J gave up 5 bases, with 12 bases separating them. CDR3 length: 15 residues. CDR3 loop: CASSATLGHNSPLHF. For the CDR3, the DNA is TGTGCCAGCAGTGCTACCCTAGGGCATAATTCACCCCTCCACTTT.

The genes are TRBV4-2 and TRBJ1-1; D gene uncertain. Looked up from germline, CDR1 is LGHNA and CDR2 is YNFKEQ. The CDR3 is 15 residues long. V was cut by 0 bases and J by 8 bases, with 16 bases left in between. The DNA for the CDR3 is TGTGCCAGCAGCCAAGATCTGGAGACGCAGTGGGAAGCTTTCTTT. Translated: CASSQDLETQWEAFF.

This CDR3 is CASRQSKSSYNEQFF. CDR3 coding DNA: TGTGCCAGCAGGCAAAGTAAGAGCTCCTACAATGAGCAGTTCTTC. The V and J genes are TRBV7-2 and TRBJ2-1, with D uncertain. CDR1 is SGHTA, CDR2 FQGNSA, per germline. The CDR3 sequence is 15 residues long. Between the trimmed V and J ends, which lost 6 bases and 0 bases, there was a span of 12 bases.

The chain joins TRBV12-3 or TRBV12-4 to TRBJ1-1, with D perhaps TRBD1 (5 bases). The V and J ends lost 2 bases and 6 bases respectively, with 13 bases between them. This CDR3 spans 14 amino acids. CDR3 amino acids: CASSLLGVGPEAFF. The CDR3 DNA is TGTGCCAGCAGTTTATTAGGGGTTGGCCCTGAAGCTTTCTTT.

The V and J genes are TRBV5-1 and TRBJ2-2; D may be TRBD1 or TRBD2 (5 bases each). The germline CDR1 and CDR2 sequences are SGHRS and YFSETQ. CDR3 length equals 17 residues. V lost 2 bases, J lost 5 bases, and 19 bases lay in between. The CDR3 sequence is CASSFQTGRVLTGELFF. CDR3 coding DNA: TGCGCCAGCAGCTTCCAGACGGGACGTGTTCTAACCGGGGAGCTGTTTTTT.

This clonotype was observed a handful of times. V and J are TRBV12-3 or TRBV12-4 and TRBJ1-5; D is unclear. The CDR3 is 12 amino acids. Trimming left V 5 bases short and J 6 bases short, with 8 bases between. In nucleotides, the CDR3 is TGTGCCAGCAGTGAGGCTGGTCAGCCCCAGCATTTT. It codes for CASSEAGQPQHF.

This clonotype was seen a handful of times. As DNA, the CDR3 is TGTGCCAGCAGCGCACCCCGGTTGGGGGGGGATGATGCCCAGTACTTC. Translating gives CASSAPRLGGDDAQYF. The V gene is TRBV9, the J gene TRBJ2-4; TRBD2 matches 7 bases. Germline CDR1 is SGDLS and CDR2 is YYNGEE. There are 16 residues in the CDR3. J gave up 13 bases and V 3 bases, and 19 bases lay outside the gene matches.

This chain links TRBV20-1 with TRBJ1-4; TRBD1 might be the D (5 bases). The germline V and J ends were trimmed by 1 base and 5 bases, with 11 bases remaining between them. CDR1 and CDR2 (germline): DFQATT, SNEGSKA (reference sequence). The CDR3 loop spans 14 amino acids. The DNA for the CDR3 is TGCAGTGCTAGAGTAGGGGACTGGAATGAAAAACTGTTTTTT. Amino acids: CSARVGDWNEKLFF.

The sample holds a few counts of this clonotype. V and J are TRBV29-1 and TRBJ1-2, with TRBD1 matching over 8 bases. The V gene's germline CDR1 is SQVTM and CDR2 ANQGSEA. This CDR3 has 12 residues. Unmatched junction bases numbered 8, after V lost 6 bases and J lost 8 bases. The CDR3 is CSVEETGEGYTF. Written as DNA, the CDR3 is TGCAGCGTGGAGGAGACAGGGGAAGGCTACACCTTC.

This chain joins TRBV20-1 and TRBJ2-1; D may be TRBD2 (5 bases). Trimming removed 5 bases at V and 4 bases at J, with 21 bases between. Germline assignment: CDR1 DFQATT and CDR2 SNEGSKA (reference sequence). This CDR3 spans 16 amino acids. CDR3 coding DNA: TGCAGTGCTCGGACCCTAGGGCGGGTTAAGTACAATGAGCAGTTCTTC. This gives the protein CSARTLGRVKYNEQFF.

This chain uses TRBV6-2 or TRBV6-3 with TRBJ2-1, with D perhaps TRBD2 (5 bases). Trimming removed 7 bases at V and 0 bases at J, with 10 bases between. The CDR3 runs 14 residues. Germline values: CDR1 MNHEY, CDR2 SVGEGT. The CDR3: CASISASSYNEQFF. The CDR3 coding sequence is TGTGCCAGCATTAGCGCGAGCTCCTACAATGAGCAGTTCTTC.

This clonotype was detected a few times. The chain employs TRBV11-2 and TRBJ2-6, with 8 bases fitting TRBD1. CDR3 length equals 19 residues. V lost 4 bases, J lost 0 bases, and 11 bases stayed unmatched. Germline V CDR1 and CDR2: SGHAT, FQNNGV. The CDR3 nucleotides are TGTGCCAGCAGCTCGAGGAGGGGACAGGCAATCTCTGGGGCCAACGTCCTGACTTTC. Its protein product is CASSSRRGQAISGANVLTF.

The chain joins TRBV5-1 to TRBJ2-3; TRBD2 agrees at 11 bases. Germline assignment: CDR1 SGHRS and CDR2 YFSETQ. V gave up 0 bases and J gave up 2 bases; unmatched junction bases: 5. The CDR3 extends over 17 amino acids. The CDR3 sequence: CASSLAGTSGPTDTQYF. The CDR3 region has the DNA TGCGCCAGCAGCTTGGCCGGGACTAGCGGACCCACAGATACGCAGTATTTT.

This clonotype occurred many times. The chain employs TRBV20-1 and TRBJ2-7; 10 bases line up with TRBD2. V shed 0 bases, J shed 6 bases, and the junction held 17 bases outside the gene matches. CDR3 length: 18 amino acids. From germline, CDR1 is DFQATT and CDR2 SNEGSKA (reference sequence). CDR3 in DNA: TGCAGTGCTAGAGATTGGGCTAGCGGGAGTCCTCAAACGGGCGAGCAGTACTTC. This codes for CSARDWASGSPQTGEQYF.

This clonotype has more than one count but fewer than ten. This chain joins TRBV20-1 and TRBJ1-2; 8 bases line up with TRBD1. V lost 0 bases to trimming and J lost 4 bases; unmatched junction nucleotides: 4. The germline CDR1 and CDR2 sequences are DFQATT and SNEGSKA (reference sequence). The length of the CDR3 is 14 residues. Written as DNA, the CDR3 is TGCAGTGCTAGAGATCAGGGGGCAATCTATGGCTACACCTTC. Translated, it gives CSARDQGAIYGYTF.

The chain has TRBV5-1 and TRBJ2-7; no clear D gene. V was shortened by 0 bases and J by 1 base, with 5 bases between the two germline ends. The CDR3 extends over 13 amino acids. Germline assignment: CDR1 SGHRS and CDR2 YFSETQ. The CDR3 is CASSLEESYEQYF. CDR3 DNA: TGCGCCAGCAGCTTGGAAGAGTCCTACGAGCAGTACTTC.

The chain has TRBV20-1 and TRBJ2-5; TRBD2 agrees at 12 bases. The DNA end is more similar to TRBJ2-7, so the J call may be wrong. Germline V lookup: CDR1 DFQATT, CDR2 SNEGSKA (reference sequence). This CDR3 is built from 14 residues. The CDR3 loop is CSATSGRARDEQYF. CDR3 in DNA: TGCAGTGCTACTAGCGGGAGGGCCAGGGACGAGCAGTACTTC.

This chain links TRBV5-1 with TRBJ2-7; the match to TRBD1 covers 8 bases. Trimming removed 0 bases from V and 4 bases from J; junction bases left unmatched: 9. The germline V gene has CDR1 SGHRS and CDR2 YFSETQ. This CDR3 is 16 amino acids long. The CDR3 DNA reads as TGCGCCAGCAGCTTGGCCCCGACAGGGGAGGCGTACGAGCAGTACTTC. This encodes CASSLAPTGEAYEQYF.

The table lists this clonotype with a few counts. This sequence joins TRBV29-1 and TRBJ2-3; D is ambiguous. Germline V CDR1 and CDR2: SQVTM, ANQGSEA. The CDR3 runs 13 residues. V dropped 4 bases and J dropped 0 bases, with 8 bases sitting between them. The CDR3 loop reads CSVAYTSTDTQYF. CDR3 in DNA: TGCAGCGTTGCATATACAAGCACAGATACGCAGTATTTT.

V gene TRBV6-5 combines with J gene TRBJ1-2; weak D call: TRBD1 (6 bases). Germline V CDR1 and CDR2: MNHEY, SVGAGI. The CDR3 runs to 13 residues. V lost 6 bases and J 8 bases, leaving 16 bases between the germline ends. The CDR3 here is CASRGSGGKGYTF. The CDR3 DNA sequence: TGTGCCAGCAGGGGTTCGGGGGGCAAAGGCTACACCTTC.

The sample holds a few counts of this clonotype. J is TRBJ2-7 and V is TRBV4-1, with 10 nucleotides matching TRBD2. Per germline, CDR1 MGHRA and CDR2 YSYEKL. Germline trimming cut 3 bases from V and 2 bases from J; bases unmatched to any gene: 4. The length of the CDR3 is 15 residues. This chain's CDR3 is CASSQGLARTYEQYF. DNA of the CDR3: TGCGCCAGCAGCCAGGGACTAGCGAGAACCTACGAGCAGTACTTC.

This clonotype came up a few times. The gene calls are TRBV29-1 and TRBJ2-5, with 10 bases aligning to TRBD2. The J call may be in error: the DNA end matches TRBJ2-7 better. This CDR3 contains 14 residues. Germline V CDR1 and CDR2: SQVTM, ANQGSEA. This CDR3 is CSVFGSGRDGEQYF. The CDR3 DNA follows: TGCAGCGTTTTCGGAAGCGGGAGGGATGGCGAGCAGTACTTC.

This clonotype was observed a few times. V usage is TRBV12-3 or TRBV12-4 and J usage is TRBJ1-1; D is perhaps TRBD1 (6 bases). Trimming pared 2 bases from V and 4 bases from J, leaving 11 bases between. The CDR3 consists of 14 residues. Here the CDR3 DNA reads TGTGCCAGCAGTTTATGGGGGGCCGGCACTGAAGCTTTCTTT. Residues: CASSLWGAGTEAFF.

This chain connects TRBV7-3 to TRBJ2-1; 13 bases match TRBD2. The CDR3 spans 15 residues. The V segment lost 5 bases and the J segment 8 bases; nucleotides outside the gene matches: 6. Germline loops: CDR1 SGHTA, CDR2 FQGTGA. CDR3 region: CASSPGGLAGYEQFF. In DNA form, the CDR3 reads TGTGCCAGCAGCCCGGGGGGACTAGCGGGGTATGAGCAGTTCTTC.

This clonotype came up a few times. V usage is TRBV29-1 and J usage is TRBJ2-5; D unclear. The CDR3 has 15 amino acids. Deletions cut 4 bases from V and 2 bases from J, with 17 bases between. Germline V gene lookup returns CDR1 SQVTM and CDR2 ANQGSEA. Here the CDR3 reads CSVGFLSSNQETQYF. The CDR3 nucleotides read TGCAGCGTTGGGTTTCTGTCCTCGAATCAAGAGACCCAGTACTTC.

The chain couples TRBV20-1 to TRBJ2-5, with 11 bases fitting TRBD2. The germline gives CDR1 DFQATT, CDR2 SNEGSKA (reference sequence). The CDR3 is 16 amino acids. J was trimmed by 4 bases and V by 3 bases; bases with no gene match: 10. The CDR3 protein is CSASLLAGGLTETQYF. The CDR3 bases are TGCAGTGCTAGTTTGCTAGCGGGAGGCCTCACAGAGACCCAGTACTTC.